The entry that follows covers one T cell receptor (beta chain) sequence. This sample is part of a study of T cell responses to AZD1222 COVID-19 vaccine. Some clones are missing from TCRdb's copy, which holds only in-frame ones; the method was immunoSEQ multiplex PCR. The table lists 120,000 or so clones, 92% of them singletons. This CDR3 spans 14 amino acids. V lost 4 bases, J lost 12 bases, and 19 bases lay in between. In germline, CDR1 is SGHKS, CDR2 YYEKEE (reference sequence). The chain joins TRBV5-5 to TRBJ1-4; TRBD1 might be the D (5 bases). This sample comprised peripheral blood, obtained on day 0 of AZD1222 vaccination. The TCR originated in an adult in good health. The CDR3 reads CASSPNPGNWELFF. CDR3 nucleotides: TGTGCCAGCAGCCCCAATCCAGGGAACTGGGAACTGTTTTTT.